This is a list of T cell receptor beta chains from one sample in a study of OX40 agonist ivuxolimab in advanced cancers. Produced via immunoSEQ multiplex PCR; TCRdb's table is partial and in-frame only. This table holds about 77,000 clones, 85% to 90% found once. Sequences were derived from CD4+ or CD8+ T cells sorted from blood, sampled in a trial of the OX40 agonist ivuxolimab. All receptors come from an adult with an advanced solid tumor such as melanoma, head and neck, liver or kidney cancer. Each CDR3 is given with its conserved first and last residue. The D gene is left open where the match is weak. Clone size is stated in some rows and not others, as once, few, many or a class when expanded.

TRBV18,once,NA,TRBJ1-2,CASSRAVRGLRDGYTF,TGTGCCAGCTCACGAGCGGTTCGGGGTTTGAGAGATGGCTACACCTTC
TRBV5-1,NA,NA,TRBJ1-4,CASSLGRTDPNEKLFF,TGCGCCAGCAGCTTGGGAAGGACGGATCCTAATGAAAAACTGTTTTTT
TRBV6-1,NA,TRBD1,TRBJ1-5,CASSTDRDQPQHF,TGTGCCAGCAGCACGGACAGGGACCAGCCCCAGCATTTT
TRBV9,NA,NA,TRBJ1-2,CASSERTESYGYTF,TGTGCCAGCAGCGAACGGACAGAATCCTATGGCTACACCTTC
TRBV30,NA,TRBD2,TRBJ2-3,CAWSPGLAGADTQYF,TGTGCCTGGAGTCCGGGACTAGCGGGTGCAGATACGCAGTATTTT
TRBV5-4,NA,TRBD2,TRBJ2-7,CASSDQAGTTTYEQYF,TGTGCCAGCAGCGATCAAGCGGGGACCACCACCTACGAGCAGTACTTC
TRBV11-2,NA,NA,TRBJ1-3,CASSFLGGNGNTIYF,TGTGCCAGCAGCTTCCTCGGGGGAAATGGAAACACCATATATTTT
TRBV5-6,NA,NA,TRBJ1-5,CASSYGPEVNQPQHF,TGTGCCAGCAGCTATGGACCGGAGGTGAATCAGCCCCAGCATTTT
TRBV7-2,NA,TRBD2,TRBJ2-1,CASSPRGGGARNEQFF,TGTGCCAGCAGCCCGCGGGGCGGGGGGGCTCGGAATGAGCAGTTCTTC
TRBV27,NA,TRBD1,TRBJ1-2,CASSPLTRGNGYTF,TGTGCCAGCAGTCCCCTAACCAGGGGGAATGGCTACACCTTC
TRBV7-2,few,TRBD2,TRBJ2-3,CASSPRPGGFGTDTQYF,TGTGCCAGCAGCCCCAGGCCGGGGGGGTTTGGCACAGATACGCAGTATTTT
TRBV18,once,TRBD2,TRBJ2-5,CASSPRITGLAVQETQYF,TGTGCCAGCTCACCACGGATTACGGGACTAGCGGTTCAAGAGACCCAGTACTTC
TRBV7-2,NA,NA,TRBJ2-7,CASSLGPQGPYEQYF,TGTGCCAGCAGCTTAGGCCCGCAGGGTCCCTACGAGCAGTACTTC
TRBV19,few,NA,TRBJ1-1,CASRRDVRTEAFF,TGTGCCAGTAGGAGGGACGTTAGAACTGAAGCTTTCTTT
TRBV7-8,NA,NA,TRBJ1-5,CASSLGEERPQHF,TGTGCCAGCAGCTTAGGGGAGGAACGGCCCCAGCATTTT
TRBV10-3,NA,NA,TRBJ1-1,CAISESSVTEAFF,TGTGCCATCAGTGAGTCTTCGGTTACTGAAGCTTTCTTT
TRBV30,NA,NA,TRBJ1-2,CAWSVGAYGYTF,TGTGCCTGGAGTGTTGGCGCCTATGGCTACACCTTC
TRBV9,once,TRBD1,TRBJ2-2,CASSPSSGTGSITGELFF,TGTGCCAGCAGCCCCTCCTCTGGGACAGGGTCGATCACCGGGGAGCTGTTTTTT
TRBV7-7,NA,NA,TRBJ2-2,CASSPRGFSGELFF,TGTGCCAGCAGCCCGCGGGGATTTTCCGGGGAGCTGTTTTTT
TRBV5-1,once,NA,TRBJ1-2,CASSPGNPGFYGYTF,TGCGCCAGCAGCCCCGGGAACCCCGGGTTCTATGGCTACACCTTC
TRBV6-5,NA,NA,TRBJ2-7,CASSYSKGGSSYEQYF,TGTGCCAGCAGTTACTCGAAAGGGGGGAGCTCCTACGAGCAGTACTTC
TRBV4-3,few,NA,TRBJ1-5,CASSQDKTLSQPQHF,TGCGCCAGCAGCCAAGATAAGACATTAAGTCAGCCCCAGCATTTT
TRBV7-3,NA,TRBD1,TRBJ1-1,CASSPQGAGGTEAFF,TGTGCCAGCAGCCCCCAGGGGGCTGGGGGCACTGAAGCTTTCTTT
TRBV7-3,NA,NA,TRBJ2-5,CASSLTAQETQYF,TGTGCCAGCAGCTTAACGGCTCAAGAGACCCAGTACTTC
TRBV27,NA,NA,TRBJ1-1,CASSSSGEGVPGEAFF,TGTGCCAGCAGTAGTTCAGGGGAGGGTGTACCGGGTGAAGCTTTCTTT
TRBV18,NA,NA,TRBJ1-1,CASSLGEGRTEAFF,TGTGCCAGCTCGCTCGGAGAGGGAAGGACTGAAGCTTTCTTT
TRBV29-1,NA,TRBD1,TRBJ2-2,CSVVTGGARYTGELFF,TGCAGCGTTGTAACAGGGGGCGCGAGGTACACCGGGGAGCTGTTTTTT
TRBV10-2,NA,NA,TRBJ2-7,CASSEQGDEQYF,TGCGCCAGCAGTGAACAGGGAGACGAGCAGTACTTC
TRBV5-8,NA,NA,TRBJ2-1,CASSFEPIYNEQFF,TGTGCCAGCAGCTTCGAACCGATTTACAATGAGCAGTTCTTC